This is a list of T cell receptor beta chains from one sample in a study of cytomegalovirus exposure and HLA in healthy donors. Using immunoSEQ multiplex PCR, the repertoire was profiled, and TCRdb retains in-frame clones only, with some absent. The repertoire has some 200,000 clones, about 81% of them found once; the top ten carry around 2.7%. The sequencing sample was made of PBMCs. The receptor set was obtained from a woman aged 40 to 50 in good health and CMV-seronegative. The CDR3 runs from the conserved cysteine through the conserved F or W. The D gene is left open where the match is weak. Size values are once, few and many counts, or a class for expanded clones, and some rows have none.

clone_size,v_call,d_call,cdr3_length,j_call,cdr3_nt,cdr3_aa
NA,TRBV2,NA,11,TRBJ2-7,TGTGCCACACCGGGTCGCTACGAGCAGTACTTC,CATPGRYEQYF
few,TRBV5-5,TRBD2,14,TRBJ2-7,TGTGCCAGCAGCTTCATAGCGGGAGAATACGAGCAGTACTTC,CASSFIAGEYEQYF
NA,TRBV27,NA,14,TRBJ1-1,TGTGCCAGCAGCCCCTTGGGGGGGAACACTGAAGCTTTCTTT,CASSPLGGNTEAFF
NA,TRBV6-1,NA,20,TRBJ1-2,TGTGCCAGCAGTGAATTTGGAGGGGGGGGTAGGTATCCCCCTCTTAATGGCTACACCTTC,CASSEFGGGGRYPPLNGYTF
NA,TRBV2,NA,15,TRBJ1-4,TGTGCCAGCAGTCTACAGGGCCTCACGGGGGAAAAACTGTTTTTT,CASSLQGLTGEKLFF
NA,TRBV5-1,NA,14,TRBJ1-5,TGCGCCAGCAGCTTGGGACAGGACAATCAGCCCCAGCATTTT,CASSLGQDNQPQHF
NA,TRBV27,NA,14,TRBJ1-1,TGTGCCAGCAGTTCAGGGATTTTTGGTACTGAAGCTTTCTTT,CASSSGIFGTEAFF
NA,TRBV4-1,NA,15,TRBJ2-1,TGCGCCAACAGCCTTCTAGTAAGCCCCTACAATGAGCAGTTCTTC,CANSLLVSPYNEQFF
NA,TRBV4-2,NA,14,TRBJ2-2,TGTGCCAGCAGCCAAGAGCAGGGAGGCGGGGAGCTGTTTTTT,CASSQEQGGGELFF
NA,TRBV12-5,NA,14,TRBJ1-1,TGTGCTAGTGGAGCCGGTGGAGTGAACACTGAAGCTTTCTTT,CASGAGGVNTEAFF
few,TRBV5-4,NA,14,TRBJ2-3,TGTGCCAGCAGCTTCAGCGGGTCAACAGATACGCAGTATTTT,CASSFSGSTDTQYF
NA,TRBV7-9,TRBD1,16,TRBJ2-1,TGTGCCAGCAGCCTTGGGGGTGGTACAGGGGAAGGTGAGCAGTTCTTC,CASSLGGGTGEGEQFF
NA,TRBV27,TRBD1,15,TRBJ1-4,TGTGCCAGCGGTACGCGGGACAGCTTTCCGGAAAAACTGTTTTTT,CASGTRDSFPEKLFF
NA,TRBV5-5,NA,15,TRBJ1-5,TGTGCCAGCAGCCCGACCGGGTATAGCAATCAGCCCCAGCATTTT,CASSPTGYSNQPQHF
NA,TRBV9,NA,13,TRBJ1-3,TGTGCCAGCAGCCCGGAGGGGAGAAACACCATATATTTT,CASSPEGRNTIYF
NA,TRBV5-1,NA,15,TRBJ1-5,TGCGCCAGCAGCTTGGGGACAGTTAGCAATCAGCCCCAGCATTTT,CASSLGTVSNQPQHF
NA,TRBV5-8,NA,16,TRBJ1-1,TGTGCCAGCAGCCCAGGTGACAGAATAATGAACACTGAAGCTTTCTTT,CASSPGDRIMNTEAFF
NA,TRBV6-1,NA,15,TRBJ2-5,TGTGCCAGCAGGCGTGATCGGGGACTTCGGGAGACCCAGTACTTC,CASRRDRGLRETQYF
NA,TRBV19,TRBD1,14,TRBJ1-4,TGTGCCAGTAGTTATCAACAGGGGGGTGAAAAACTGTTTTTT,CASSYQQGGEKLFF
NA,TRBV2,NA,15,TRBJ2-6,TGTGCCAGCAGTGATCAGGTTACTGGGGCCAACGTCCTGACTTTC,CASSDQVTGANVLTF
few,TRBV7-9,TRBD1,15,TRBJ2-3,TGTGCCAGCAGCTCCGCCGGGACAGGGACAGATACGCAGTATTTT,CASSSAGTGTDTQYF
NA,TRBV11-1,TRBD1,15,TRBJ2-2,TGTGCCAGCAGCTTTACAGGGGGGAACACCGGGGAGCTGTTTTTT,CASSFTGGNTGELFF
NA,TRBV10-2,TRBD2,15,TRBJ2-1,TGCGCCAGCAGAGAACTAGCGGGGGCCCTCGGGGAGCAGTTCTTC,CASRELAGALGEQFF
NA,TRBV19,TRBD1,15,TRBJ2-7,TGTGCCAGTAGTATGGGGACAGGGCGACCCTACGAGCAGTACTTC,CASSMGTGRPYEQYF
NA,TRBV11-2,NA,13,TRBJ2-5,TGTGCCAGCAGCTTAGGTTATCAAGAGACCCAGTACTTC,CASSLGYQETQYF
NA,TRBV5-1,TRBD1,15,TRBJ1-3,TGCGCCAGCAGCGTGGACAGGGGCTCTGGAAACACCATATATTTT,CASSVDRGSGNTIYF
once,TRBV30,NA,13,TRBJ2-5,TGTGCCTGGATCCCCCAGGGGTGGGAGACCCAGTACTTC,CAWIPQGWETQYF
NA,TRBV19,TRBD2,16,TRBJ2-7,TGTGCCAGTAGTATAGCTACACTAGCGGGAGTTGCCGAGCAGTACTTC,CASSIATLAGVAEQYF
NA,TRBV28,TRBD1,14,TRBJ1-2,TGTGCCAGCAGTTTAGTGGAGGGGGCTTATGGCTACACCTTC,CASSLVEGAYGYTF
once,TRBV9,TRBD1,14,TRBJ1-2,TGTGCCAGCAGCGTAGTATCAGGGGGCTCTTCCCACACCTTC,CASSVVSGGSSHTF
once,TRBV4-1,NA,18,TRBJ2-2,TGCGCCAGCAGCCAAGATGACTGGGGGCTAGAGAACACCGGGGAGCTGTTTTTT,CASSQDDWGLENTGELFF
NA,TRBV30,NA,13,TRBJ2-5,TGTGCCTGGAGCGGGACTTGGGGAGAGACCCAGTACTTC,CAWSGTWGETQYF
NA,TRBV6-1,NA,17,TRBJ2-7,TGTGCCAGCAGTGAACGGGGAGTAAGGAAGTTCACCTACGAGCAGTACTTC,CASSERGVRKFTYEQYF
NA,TRBV19,NA,13,TRBJ1-5,TGTGCCAGTAGTCTGGACTGGGGTCAGCCCCAGCATTTT,CASSLDWGQPQHF
NA,TRBV7-9,NA,16,TRBJ1-3,TGTGCCAGCAGCTTCGAAGGGGTCCCACCTGGAAACACCATATATTTT,CASSFEGVPPGNTIYF